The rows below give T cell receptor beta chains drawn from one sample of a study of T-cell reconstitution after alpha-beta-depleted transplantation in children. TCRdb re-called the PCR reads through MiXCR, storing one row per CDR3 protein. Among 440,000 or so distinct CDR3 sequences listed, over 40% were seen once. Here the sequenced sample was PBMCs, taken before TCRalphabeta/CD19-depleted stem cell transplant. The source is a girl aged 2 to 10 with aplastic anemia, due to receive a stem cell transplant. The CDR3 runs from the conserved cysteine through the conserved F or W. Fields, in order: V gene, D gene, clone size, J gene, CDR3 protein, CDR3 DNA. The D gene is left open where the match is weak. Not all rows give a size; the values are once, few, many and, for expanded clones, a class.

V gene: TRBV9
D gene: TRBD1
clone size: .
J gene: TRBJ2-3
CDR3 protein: CASSVVGGQGADTQYF
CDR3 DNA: TGTGCCAGCAGCGTAGTAGGAGGACAGGGGGCAGATACGCAGTATTTT

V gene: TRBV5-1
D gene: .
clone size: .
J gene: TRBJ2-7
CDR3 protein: CASSLKGPSYEQYF
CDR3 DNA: TGCGCCAGCAGCTTGAAGGGACCGAGCTACGAGCAGTACTTC

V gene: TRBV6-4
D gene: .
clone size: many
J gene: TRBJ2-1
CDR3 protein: CASRGTTNEQFF
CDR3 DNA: TGTGCCAGCAGGGGTACGACCAATGAGCAGTTCTTC

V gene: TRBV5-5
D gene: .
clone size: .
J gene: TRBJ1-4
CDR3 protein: CASSSQPVRGLFF
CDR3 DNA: TGTGCCAGCAGCTCCCAACCCGTTAGGGGACTGTTTTTT

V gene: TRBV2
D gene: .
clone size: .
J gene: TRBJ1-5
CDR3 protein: CASSATTDQPQHF
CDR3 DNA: TGTGCCAGCAGTGCCACCACGGATCAGCCCCAGCATTTT

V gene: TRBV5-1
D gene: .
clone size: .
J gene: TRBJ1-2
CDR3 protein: CASSLERSSYGYTF
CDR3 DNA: TGCGCCAGCAGCTTAGAGAGGTCCTCCTATGGCTACACCTTC

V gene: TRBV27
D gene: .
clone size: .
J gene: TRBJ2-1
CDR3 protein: CASSLAPAVSNEQFF
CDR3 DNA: TGTGCCAGCAGTTTAGCCCCGGCAGTCTCGAATGAGCAGTTCTTC

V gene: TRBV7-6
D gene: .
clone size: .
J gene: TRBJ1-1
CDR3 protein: CASSLEGNDLKAFF
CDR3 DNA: TGTGCCAGCAGCTTAGAGGGCAACGATCTGAAAGCTTTCTTT

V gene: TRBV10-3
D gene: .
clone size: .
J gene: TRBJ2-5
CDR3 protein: CAIRRGGGAGETQYF
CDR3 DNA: TGTGCCATCAGACGAGGGGGGGGCGCGGGGGAGACCCAGTACTTC

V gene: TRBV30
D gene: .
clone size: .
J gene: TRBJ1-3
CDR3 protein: CAWSAGPGNTIYF
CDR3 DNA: TGTGCCTGGAGTGCCGGACCCGGAAACACCATATATTTT

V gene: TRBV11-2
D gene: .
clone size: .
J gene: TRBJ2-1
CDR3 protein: CASSSLRGLGNEQFF
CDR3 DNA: TGTGCCAGCAGCTCCCTGAGGGGACTCGGGAATGAGCAGTTCTTC

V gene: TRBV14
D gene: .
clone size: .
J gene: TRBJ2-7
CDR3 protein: CASSQMAVPSYEQYF
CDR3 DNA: TGTGCCAGCAGCCAGATGGCAGTGCCTTCCTACGAGCAGTACTTC

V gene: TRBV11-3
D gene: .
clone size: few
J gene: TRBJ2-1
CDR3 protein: CASSSIGDEQFF
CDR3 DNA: TGTGCCAGCAGCTCAATAGGGGATGAGCAGTTCTTC

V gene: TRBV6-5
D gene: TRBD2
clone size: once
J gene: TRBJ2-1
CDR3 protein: CASSYAAGDFNNEQFF
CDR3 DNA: TGTGCCAGCAGTTACGCGGCGGGAGATTTTAATAATGAGCAGTTCTTC

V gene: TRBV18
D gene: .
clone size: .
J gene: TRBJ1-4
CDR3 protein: CASSQGSGEKLFF
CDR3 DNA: TGTGCCAGCTCACAGGGGAGTGGCGAAAAACTGTTTTTT

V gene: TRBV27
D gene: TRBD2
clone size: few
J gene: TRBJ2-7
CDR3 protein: CASSTRVSRREGRYEQYF
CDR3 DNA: TGTGCCAGCAGTACCAGGGTGTCTAGGCGGGAGGGCCGTTACGAGCAGTACTTC

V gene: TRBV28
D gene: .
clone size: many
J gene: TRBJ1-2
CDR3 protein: CASSLSRGGMDYGYTF
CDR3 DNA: TGTGCCAGCAGTTTATCACGGGGGGGTATGGACTATGGCTACACCTTT

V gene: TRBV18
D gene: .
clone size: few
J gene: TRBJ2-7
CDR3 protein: CASSPTGHSYEQYF
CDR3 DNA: TGTGCCAGCTCACCGACGGGACATAGCTACGAGCAGTACTTC

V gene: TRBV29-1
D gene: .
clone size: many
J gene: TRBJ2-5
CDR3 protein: CSAVTVQETQYF
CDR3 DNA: TGCAGCGCTGTGACCGTACAAGAGACCCAGTACTTC

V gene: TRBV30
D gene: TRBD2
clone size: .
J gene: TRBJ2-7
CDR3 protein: CAWSSGSGDPYEQYF
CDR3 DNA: TGTGCCTGGAGTAGTGGGAGCGGGGACCCCTACGAGCAGTACTTC

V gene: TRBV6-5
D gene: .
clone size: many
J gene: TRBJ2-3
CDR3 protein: CASSYVGDTDTQYF
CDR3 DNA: TGTGCCAGCAGTTACGTGGGGGACACAGATACGCAGTATTTT

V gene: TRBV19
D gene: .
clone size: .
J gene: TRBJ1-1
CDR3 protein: CASSEAPTSNTEAFF
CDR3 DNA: TGTGCCAGTAGTGAAGCCCCTACGTCGAACACTGAAGCTTTCTTT

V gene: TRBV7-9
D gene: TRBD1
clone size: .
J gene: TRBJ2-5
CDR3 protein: CASSLWQGAEETQYF
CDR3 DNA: TGTGCCAGCAGCTTATGGCAGGGGGCTGAAGAGACCCAGTACTTC

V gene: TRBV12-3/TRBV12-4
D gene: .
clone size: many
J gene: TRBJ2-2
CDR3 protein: CASSPFSGNTGELFF
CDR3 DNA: TGTGCCAGCAGTCCCTTTTCCGGGAACACCGGGGAGCTGTTTTTT

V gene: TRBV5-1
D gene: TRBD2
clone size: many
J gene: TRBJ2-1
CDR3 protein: CASSLAGAAGYNEQFF
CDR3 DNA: TGCGCCAGCAGCTTGGCGGGAGCAGCGGGGTACAATGAGCAGTTCTTC